This T cell receptor beta chain was recorded in a study of blood T cell repertoires in COVID-19 (dated by TCRdb to about 2020). For context, the study as a whole: The collaborator samples originated in the United States, Italy and Spain and spanned the acute and convalescent phases of COVID-19. The material from the prospective study consisted of cDNA or gDNA derived from T cells, B-cell-depleted T cells, or PBMCs. Subjects who had been exposed to COVID-19, were actively infected with it, or had recovered from it provided the deeply sampled blood TCRbeta repertoires that made up the dataset. The repertoires were made available in a free public database intended to serve as a resource for research on the immune response to SARS-CoV-2. The samples were drawn from two sources: the first 160 participants of the ongoing ImmuneRACE study, and 950 to 1,500 subjects contributed by 6 global collaborators. Sample metadata almost always included a de-identified subject ID, COVID-19 status, age in years and sex. Where HLA class I and class II types were available, the types were taken from metadata supplied by the sample provider, not from assay-based typing. Here is what the overall study found, with its caveats: The amount of clinical and demographic metadata varied by source and participant and was provided uncurated.

Compared with germline, V lacks 5 bases and J lacks 9 bases; bases without a gene match: 6. There are 15 amino acids in the CDR3, from cysteine to phenylalanine inclusive. Only CDR3 DNA remains: 45 bases, in frame from the first base. As encoded in the germline V gene (reference sequence), CDR1 is SEHNR while CDR2 is FQNEAQ. TCRbeta CDR3 regions were amplified from genomic DNA by means of the immunoSEQ Assay, a bias-controlled multiplex PCR. Regarding the original processing steps: Nucleated cell counts per sample were estimated from amplification of reference gene primers within the assay. To quantify the absolute abundance of each unique TCRbeta CDR3 rearrangement, sequence reads were collapsed and filtered. For each sample, productive Simpson clonality was calculated as the square root of Simpson's diversity index across productive rearrangements. TCRdb took over this immuneACCESS table, retaining in-frame rearrangements with V and J assigned. Such tables are incomplete; in checked studies, under half of the missing clones stem from an unresolved V gene, and the remainder is unexplained. That table furnishes V, J and clone size, whereas the DNA furnished D and trimming. The sample table records 150,000 to 200,000 clones; nearly 80% of these occur just once. The ten largest clones capture roughly 14% of the sample.

Participants in the prospective study were aged about 18 to 95 years, lived in 20 to 30 United States geographic areas, and enrolled through a virtual design. Cohort assignment in the prospective study relied on participant-reported clinical history from a screening survey and a study questionnaire. Exposed participants had been in contact with someone with a PCR-confirmed or clinician-diagnosed COVID-19 case within 2 weeks of study entry. Mobile phlebotomists in the prospective study collected whole blood, serum and a nasopharyngeal or oropharyngeal swab from every participant. Additional blood draws and questionnaires over an approximately 2-month period could optionally be provided by prospective study participants. Blood samples from the prospective study were shipped frozen or at room temperature prior to DNA extraction. Notes on this clone: Its cognate antigen has yet to be identified. Per-nucleotide qualities are absent, and no much larger clonotype sits a single base away.

The sequence links TRBV7-9 to TRBJ2-1, and TRBD2 aligns with 14 junction nucleotides. Sequences were obtained from PBMCs or T cells enriched from blood (not recorded which). The receptor comes from a man aged 60-69 years who had been exposed to COVID-19. For the CDR3, the sequence is CASSPPGLAGGEQFF. The sequenced DNA is TGTGCCAGCAGCCCCCCCGGACTAGCGGGAGGTGAGCAGTTCTTC.